The rows below give T cell receptor beta chains drawn from one sample of a study of T cell responses to AZD1222 COVID-19 vaccine. Measured with immunoSEQ multiplex PCR; TCRdb has only the in-frame clones, and not every one. The sample carries more than 95,000 clones, 82% recorded once. The source material was peripheral blood, sampled on day 0 of AZD1222 vaccination. The source of these receptors is an adult in good health. CDR3s include the opening cysteine and the closing phenylalanine or tryptophan. The D gene is left open where the match is weak. The listing skips clone size in some rows; elsewhere it reads once, few, many or a size class.

TRBV7-2	TRBJ2-3	-	-	CASSSNQGDTQYF	TGTGCCAGCAGCTCCAACCAGGGAGATACGCAGTATTTT
TRBV3-1/TRBV3-2	TRBJ2-3	TRBD2	-	CASSLASGGWGDTQYF	TGTGCCAGCAGCCTGGCTAGCGGGGGATGGGGAGATACGCAGTATTTT
TRBV20-1	TRBJ2-7	TRBD1	few	CSASGQGSYEQYF	TGCAGTGCTAGTGGACAGGGTTCCTACGAGCAGTACTTC
TRBV20-1	TRBJ1-2	-	-	CSARTGYGYTF	TGCAGTGCTAGGACAGGTTATGGCTACACCTTC
TRBV7-6	TRBJ1-6	-	-	CASSSTAGMPYNSPLHF	TGTGCCAGCAGCTCAACGGCGGGGATGCCCTATAATTCACCCCTCCACTTT
TRBV4-3	TRBJ1-6	-	-	CASSQDLEARALHF	TGCGCCAGCAGCCAAGATTTGGAAGCTCGGGCCCTCCACTTT
TRBV13	TRBJ2-7	-	-	CASSPRGSNEQYF	TGTGCCAGCAGCCCCCGGGGTAGCAACGAGCAGTACTTC
TRBV18	TRBJ2-7	-	once	CASSPRRGYEQYF	TGTGCCAGCTCACCACGAAGGGGCTACGAGCAGTACTTC
TRBV4-3	TRBJ1-2	TRBD1	-	CASSQDGTVSYGYTF	TGCGCCAGCAGCCAAGATGGGACAGTGTCCTATGGCTACACCTTC
TRBV4-2	TRBJ2-3	-	-	CASSQDLSLSGGRSDTQYF	TGTGCCAGCAGCCAAGATTTGAGTTTGAGTGGGGGGAGGTCAGATACGCAGTATTTT
TRBV18	TRBJ2-7	TRBD1	-	CASSSTGAYEQYF	TGTGCCAGCTCCTCGACAGGGGCCTACGAGCAGTACTTC
TRBV4-1	TRBJ1-4	-	-	CASSQDGATNEKLFF	TGCGCCAGCAGCCAAGACGGGGCAACTAATGAAAAACTGTTTTTT
TRBV19	TRBJ2-5	-	-	CASSIPSRQETQYF	TGTGCCAGTAGTATTCCGTCGCGGCAAGAGACCCAGTACTTC
TRBV11-2	TRBJ2-7	-	-	CASSLTPTASREQYF	TGTGCCAGCAGCTTGACTCCGACAGCCTCTAGGGAGCAGTACTTC
TRBV6-2/TRBV6-3	TRBJ2-1	TRBD2	-	CASSYATLLAGGEQFF	TGTGCCAGCAGTTACGCGACGTTGCTAGCGGGGGGAGAGCAGTTCTTC
TRBV12-3/TRBV12-4	TRBJ1-1	-	-	CASTGFENTEAFF	TGTGCCAGCACTGGATTTGAGAACACTGAAGCTTTCTTT
TRBV6-1	TRBJ2-7	-	-	CASSEAPGGGYEQYF	TGTGCCAGCAGTGAAGCTCCAGGTGGAGGCTACGAGCAGTACTTC
TRBV5-1	TRBJ1-2	-	few	CASSKGGNYGYTF	TGCGCCAGCAGCAAAGGGGGGAACTATGGCTACACCTTC
TRBV7-8	TRBJ2-5	TRBD2	once	CASSLQLPLAGGRGTQYF	TGTGCCAGCAGCTTACAGCTACCACTAGCGGGCGGACGGGGGACCCAGTACTTC
TRBV5-1	TRBJ1-2	-	-	CASSGDGSYGYTF	TGCGCCAGCAGCGGGGACGGGAGTTACGGCTACACCTTC
TRBV5-4	TRBJ2-1	-	-	CASSPNRKYEQFF	TGTGCCAGCAGCCCGAATAGGAAGTATGAGCAGTTCTTC
TRBV27	TRBJ1-1	-	few	CASRQGPVRYTEAFF	TGTGCCAGCAGGCAGGGCCCCGTGAGGTACACTGAAGCTTTCTTT
TRBV5-6	TRBJ1-2	-	few	CASSLARGYGYTF	TGTGCCAGCAGCTTGGCCCGGGGTTATGGCTACACCTTC
TRBV7-2	TRBJ2-7	TRBD2	-	CASSITSGGDYEQYF	TGTGCCAGCAGCATAACTAGCGGGGGGGACTACGAGCAGTACTTC
TRBV11-2	TRBJ1-4	-	-	CASSLGPDREKLFF	TGTGCCAGCAGCTTAGGTCCAGACCGCGAAAAACTGTTTTTT
TRBV29-1	TRBJ1-1	-	-	CSVLVGVNTEAFF	TGCAGCGTCTTGGTGGGGGTAAACACTGAAGCTTTCTTT
TRBV15	TRBJ2-1	-	-	CATSRDRRRGNEQFF	TGTGCCACCAGCAGAGATCGGCGCCGTGGTAATGAGCAGTTCTTC
TRBV6-5	TRBJ1-6	-	once	CASSRQGIGSPLHF	TGTGCCAGCAGCCGGCAGGGGATCGGTTCACCCCTCCACTTT